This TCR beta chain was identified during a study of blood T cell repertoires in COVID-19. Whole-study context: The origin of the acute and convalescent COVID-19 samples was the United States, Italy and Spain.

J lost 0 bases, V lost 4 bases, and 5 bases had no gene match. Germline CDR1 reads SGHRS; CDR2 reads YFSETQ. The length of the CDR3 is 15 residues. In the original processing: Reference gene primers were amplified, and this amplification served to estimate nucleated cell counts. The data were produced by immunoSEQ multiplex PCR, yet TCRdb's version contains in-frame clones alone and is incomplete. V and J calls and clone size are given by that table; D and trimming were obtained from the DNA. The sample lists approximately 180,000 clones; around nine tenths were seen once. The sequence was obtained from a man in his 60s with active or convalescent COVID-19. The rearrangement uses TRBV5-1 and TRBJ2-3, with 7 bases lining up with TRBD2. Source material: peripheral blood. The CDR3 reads CASSVSGPSTDTQYF. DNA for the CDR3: TGCGCCAGCAGCGTTAGCGGGCCGAGCACAGATACGCAGTATTTT.